This T cell receptor beta chain was identified during a study of CXCR3-negative and CXCR3-positive naive CD8 T cells (dated by TCRdb to the late 2010s). Broadly, across the study: In total, 130 million to 150 million TRB reads were obtained, corresponding to roughly 1.5 +/- 0.3 million reads per library. The diversity and physicochemical repertoire analyses included 11 donors pooled from two independent experiments. TRBV-TRBJ cluster analysis included naive subsets from several donors and memory cells from 3 donors. What the research found in general, with its limitations: Both naive subsets had comparably high repertoire diversity, while memory CD8+ T cells had much lower repertoire diversity. Compared with CXCR3-negative naive cells, CXCR3-positive naive cells had TRB CDR3s with higher hydrophobicity (lower Kidera factor 4), lower energy, and higher strength and volume indices. TRBV-TRBJ usage was similar between naive CXCR3-negative and CXCR3-positive cells from the same donor, while memory cells showed distinct patterns. Because surface CD5, which has been linked to self-reactivity in mice, was comparable between naive subsets, TCR interaction strength was also inferred from TRB CDR3 physicochemical properties. CXCR3 expression partially decreased after cryopreservation, so most assays used freshly isolated PBMCs.

Each CD8+ T cell subset was flow-sorted in triplicate, with roughly 310,000 cells per subset placed directly into RLT lysis buffer. Naive CD8+ T cells were defined stringently as CD45RO-CCR7+CD27+CD95- to exclude memory contaminants. Using standard density gradient centrifugation, peripheral blood mononuclear cells were isolated from buffy coats. Naive CXCR3-negative and CXCR3-positive CD8+ T cells were flow-sorted using a FACSAria III. Total RNA was extracted from sorted cells with an RNeasy Mini Kit. The CDR3 numbers 15 residues from cysteine through phenylalanine. There is no recorded DNA. Sequences LGHNA (CDR1) and YSLEER (CDR2) are obtained from the germline V gene. Sequenced using a NextSeq 550. The Human TCR Profiling Kit (MiLaboratory) was used to prepare UMI-labeled 5' RACE TRB cDNA libraries. The full amount of extracted RNA was used for cDNA synthesis, and the full amount of resulting cDNA was used for PCR amplification. Libraries were prepared in parallel with an identical number of PCR cycles. For the original study's pipeline: With a requirement of at least two reads per UMI, MIGEC and MiXCR extracted about 50,000 +/- 10,000 unique UMI-labeled TRB cDNA molecules per library. Each library averaged about 37,000 +/- 9,700 functional in-frame TRB CDR3 nucleotide clonotypes without stop codons. Diversity metrics, including normalized Shannon-Wiener and Chao1, were computed in VDJtools after downsampling to 5000 UMI-labeled TRB molecules per sample. Clonotype-size-weighted physicochemical properties of the central five CDR3 residues (interaction energy, strength, volume and Kidera factor 4) were computed in VDJtools. TCRdb reprocessed the reads, reporting each CDR3 protein sequence once and no DNA. The V and J calls here are based on TCRdb, not the publication. The table held for this sample gives about 90,000 distinct CDR3 sequences. 0.82% of the sample rests with the top ten.

As to this clonotype: Its target antigen remains unknown.

The chain links TRBV4-3 with TRBJ1-1. This TCR came from a human donor in good health. Some clones in this sample may be carry-over from other donors' samples. Material: naive CXCR3+ CD8+ T cells from blood. The cell subset or site label corresponds to: CD45RO-CCR7+CD27+CD95- naive CD8+ T cells expressing CXCR3 (TNR3+). The CDR3 amino acid sequence is: CASSQDKFLNTEAFF.